The 10 T cell receptor beta chains below all came from one sample that was sequenced in a study of shared clonotypes between healthy human individuals. Repertoires were generated with immunoSEQ multiplex PCR, while TCRdb's copy carries only in-frame clones and drops some. The sample holds millions of clones, roughly 94% seen once. Material: naive CD4+ T cells sorted from blood. The subset was: CD45RA+ positively selected. Receptors were obtained from a man aged 18 to 29 in good health.

The rearrangement uses TRBV4-3 and TRBJ2-1, with TRBD2 matching over 9 bases. Germline V gene data show CDR1 as LGHNA and CDR2 as YSLEER. This CDR3 comprises 17 residues. The trim removed 0 bases at V and 9 bases at J, leaving 12 bases unmatched. CDR3 bases: TGCGCCAGCAGCCAAGAAAGAGGCCTAGCGGGAAGGGGTGAGCAGTTCTTC. Its protein is CASSQERGLAGRGEQFF.

The chain employs TRBV27 and TRBJ2-4; D might be TRBD2 (6 bases). The CDR3 spans 12 residues. Germline V CDR1 and CDR2: MNHEY, SMNVEV (reference sequence). The chain's CDR3 is CASGSTKNIQYF. DNA for the CDR3: TGTGCTTCCGGGAGTACCAAAAACATTCAGTACTTC.

The chain has TRBV19 and TRBJ1-2, with D perhaps TRBD1 (5 bases). The CDR3 contains 15 residues. Trimming cost V 1 base and J 6 bases, with 15 bases left between them. CDR1 and CDR2 (germline): LNHDA, SQIVND (reference sequence). For the CDR3, the DNA is TGTGCCAGTAGTATAGCAGGGCCAGGTGTCGATGGCTACACCTTC. Its translation is CASSIAGPGVDGYTF.

This rearrangement joins TRBV7-2 to TRBJ1-1; 7 nucleotides agree with TRBD1. In germline, CDR1 is SGHTA, CDR2 FQGNSA. This CDR3 spans 14 amino acids. Trimming cost V 1 base and J 8 bases; bases outside gene matches: 7. CDR3 loop: CASSLVRDSSEAFF. The CDR3 region has the DNA TGTGCCAGCAGCTTAGTTCGGGACAGTTCCGAAGCTTTCTTT.

This chain links TRBV2 with TRBJ1-1, with no clear D. Germline V gives CDR1 SNHLY, CDR2 FYNNEI. Trimming removed 6 bases from V and 10 bases from J, with 12 bases in between. The CDR3 covers 11 residues. CDR3 bases: TGTGCCAGCAGAAAAGGGTGGGGAGCTTTCTTT. As protein: CASRKGWGAFF.

The rearrangement uses TRBV6-1 and TRBJ2-6, with D tentatively TRBD2 (5 bases). With 8 bases removed from V and 0 bases from J, the gap between germline ends came to 5 bases. CDR1 and CDR2 (germline): MNHNS, SASEGT. This CDR3 spans 13 amino acids. In nucleotides, the CDR3 is TGTGCCAGCCGGGACTCTGGGGCCAACGTCCTGACTTTC. Translating it yields CASRDSGANVLTF.

The CDR3 nucleotides read TGTGCCAGCTCATCACTTGGACAGGGGGCTTTGGGCATTCAGTACTTC. It is translated as CASSSLGQGALGIQYF. The rearrangement joins TRBV18 to TRBJ2-4, with 11 bases lining up with TRBD1. Germline-derived CDR1 and CDR2 are KGHSH and LQKENI. Trimming cost V 5 bases and J 9 bases; bases outside gene matches: 12. This CDR3 contains 16 residues.

With regard to this clone: This may arise from a read error, as a much more abundant clone is one base away. This sequence joins TRBV5-8 and TRBJ1-1, with D uncertain. Germline CDR1 is SGHTS and CDR2 is YDEGEE. This CDR3 has 13 residues. Deletions cut 4 bases from V and 1 base from J, with 8 bases between. CDR3 sequence (DNA): TGTGCCAGCAGCCCCGGGAAGAACACTGAAGCTTTCTTT. Its protein product is CASSPGKNTEAFF.

The chain employs TRBV4-1 and TRBJ2-1; maybe TRBD2 (5 bases). Trimming stripped 2 bases from V and 7 bases from J, with 15 bases between. Germline lookup yields CDR1 MGHRA and CDR2 YSYEKL. The CDR3 has 15 amino acids. The CDR3 sequence is CASSQSRPGWNEQFF. The CDR3, as DNA: TGCGCCAGCAGCCAATCTAGGCCGGGGTGGAATGAGCAGTTCTTC.

The gene calls are TRBV10-3 and TRBJ1-2; no definite D call. Germline assignment: CDR1 ENHRY and CDR2 SYGVKD. This CDR3 region has 13 residues. V lost 3 bases, J lost 7 bases, and 12 bases lay in between. CDR3 DNA sequence: TGTGCCATCAGTGACGGCGGCTCTAGTGGCTACACCTTC. Translation gives CAISDGGSSGYTF.